The next 32 T cell receptor beta chains were all read from a single sample in a study of blood T cell repertoires in COVID-19. Some clones are missing from TCRdb's copy, which holds only in-frame ones; the method was immunoSEQ multiplex PCR. This repertoire shows more than 200,000 clones, around 90% found once; its top ten account for about 5.2%. Sequenced material: peripheral blood. These receptors originate from a woman in her fifties or sixties with COVID-19, enrolled during active disease.

The chain couples TRBV6-4 to TRBJ2-1, with TRBD2 matching over 11 bases. Trimming cost V 3 bases and J 7 bases; bases outside gene matches: 5. Germline values: CDR1 MRHNA, CDR2 SNTAGT. This CDR3 has 15 residues. CDR3 protein: CASSELAGVGNEQFF. The DNA of the CDR3 is TGTGCCAGCAGTGAACTAGCGGGAGTGGGGAATGAGCAGTTCTTC.

The chain links TRBV2 to TRBJ1-1, with D possibly TRBD1 on 5 matching bases. This CDR3 contains 15 residues. Germline loops: CDR1 SNHLY, CDR2 FYNNEI. Trimming shortened V by 3 bases and J by 4 bases, and 15 bases separated the two germline ends. The CDR3 region is CASSDRGGFSTEAFF. CDR3 coding DNA: TGTGCCAGCAGTGATAGGGGCGGTTTTTCCACTGAAGCTTTCTTT.

The chain joins TRBV9 to TRBJ1-3; D remains unclear. This CDR3 is 15 amino acids long. The germline V gene encodes CDR1 SGDLS and CDR2 YYNGEE. V was clipped by 1 base and J by 0 bases, with 8 bases between them. The CDR3 protein is CASSVSVSSGNTIYF. The CDR3 DNA follows: TGTGCCAGCAGCGTAAGCGTGAGCTCTGGAAACACCATATATTTT.

The gene calls are TRBV27 and TRBJ2-1, with TRBD2 matching over 13 bases. V lost 7 bases, J lost 2 bases, and 8 bases stayed unmatched. In germline, CDR1 is MNHEY, CDR2 SMNVEV (reference sequence). The length of the CDR3 is 17 residues. This CDR3 reads CASNRRLAGGTYNEQFF. As DNA, the CDR3 is TGTGCCAGCAACCGAAGACTAGCGGGAGGAACCTACAATGAGCAGTTCTTC.

V and J are TRBV27 and TRBJ1-2, with 9 bases fitting TRBD1. The CDR3 contains 15 residues. Germline loops: CDR1 MNHEY, CDR2 SMNVEV (reference sequence). Trimming at V came to 5 bases and at J to 2 bases, leaving 6 bases not matched to a gene. This chain's CDR3 is CASSQTGGANYGYTF. The CDR3 bases are TGTGCCAGCAGTCAAACAGGGGGCGCGAACTATGGCTACACCTTC.

J is TRBJ1-2 and V is TRBV19; D uncertain. V was shortened by 7 bases and J by 2 bases, with 8 bases between the two germline ends. The CDR3 runs 12 residues. The germline V gene encodes CDR1 LNHDA and CDR2 SQIVND (reference sequence). CDR3 amino acids: CASTYSNYGYTF. The CDR3, as DNA: TGTGCCAGTACATACTCCAACTATGGCTACACCTTC.

The rearrangement joins TRBV18 to TRBJ1-4; 8 bases line up with TRBD1. This CDR3 spans 14 amino acids. The V and J ends lost 2 bases and 8 bases, in that order; junction bases with no gene match: 4. From germline, CDR1 is KGHSH and CDR2 LQKENI. The CDR3, as DNA: TGTGCCAGCTCACCAGGCAGGGGGCGAGAAAAACTGTTTTTT. Translating gives CASSPGRGREKLFF.

The J gene is TRBJ2-1, the V gene TRBV11-3, with D unresolved. Per the germline V gene, CDR1 is SGHNT and CDR2 is YENEEA. CDR3 length equals 15 residues. The V gene lost 1 base and the J gene lost 2 bases, with 9 bases spanning the gap. The DNA of the CDR3 is TGTGCCAGCAGCTTAGGCGCGGTAACCTACAATGAGCAGTTCTTC. Encoded protein: CASSLGAVTYNEQFF.

The V call is TRBV10-3, the J call TRBJ1-5; 11 bases are a match to TRBD1. The CDR3 covers 15 residues. The J segment lost 6 bases and the V segment lost 5 bases, leaving 6 bases of the junction unmatched. Germline loops: CDR1 ENHRY, CDR2 SYGVKD. CDR3 sequence: CAISKDRGQGQPQHF. CDR3 coding DNA: TGTGCCATCAGTAAGGACAGGGGGCAGGGTCAGCCCCAGCATTTT.

CDR3 region: CASSLRAVHEQFF. The CDR3 DNA reads as TGTGCCAGCAGTTTGAGGGCCGTTCATGAGCAGTTCTTC. V is TRBV12-3 or TRBV12-4 and J is TRBJ2-1; D possibly corresponds to TRBD2 (5 bases). The CDR3 runs 13 residues. The V gene lost 3 bases and the J gene lost 8 bases, with 11 bases spanning the gap.

V is TRBV3-1 (or the pseudogene TRBV3-2) and J is TRBJ2-1; tentative D call: TRBD1 (5 bases). The CDR3 extends over 15 amino acids. V lost 5 bases to trimming and J lost 3 bases, with 14 bases between them. The germline V gene has CDR1 LGHDT and CDR2 YNNKEL (reference sequence). CDR3 DNA sequence: TGTGCCAGCAGCACCGATCAGGGCGGCTACAATGAGCAGTTCTTC. It encodes CASSTDQGGYNEQFF.

V gene TRBV7-8 combines with J gene TRBJ2-7; TRBD1 agrees at 7 bases. CDR1 and CDR2 (germline): SGHVS, FQNEAQ. After removal of 3 bases from V and 5 bases from J, the junction contained 10 bases not matched to a gene. CDR3 length equals 15 residues. CDR3 DNA sequence: TGTGCCAGCAGCTTCGTCGAGGGGGCAGCCCACGAGCAGTACTTC. It translates to CASSFVEGAAHEQYF.

The CDR3 sequence is CASSLGPGINYGYTF. The CDR3 DNA sequence: TGCGCCAGCAGCTTGGGTCCAGGAATAAACTATGGCTACACCTTC. The chain links TRBV5-1 to TRBJ1-2; D not resolved. CDR3 length equals 15 residues. V lost 0 bases and J lost 2, with 11 bases in between. Germline V lookup: CDR1 SGHRS, CDR2 YFSETQ.

This clone came up once. Here the CDR3 DNA reads TGCGCCAGCAGCCAACCTTTGGGACTAGCGGAACCCTACGAGCAGTACTTC. It specifies CASSQPLGLAEPYEQYF. This chain joins TRBV4-1 and TRBJ2-7; 11 positions match TRBD2. In germline, CDR1 is MGHRA, CDR2 YSYEKL. The CDR3 has 17 amino acids. V trimming: 2 bases; J trimming: 2 bases; junction bases outside the gene matches: 8.

In DNA, the CDR3 is TGTGCCAGCAGCGCACCCGGACTAGCGGGGGCCTACAATGAGCAGTTCTTC. It codes for CASSAPGLAGAYNEQFF. V and J are TRBV3-1 (or the pseudogene TRBV3-2) and TRBJ2-1; 13 bases agree with TRBD2. V shed 5 bases, J shed 2 bases, and the junction held 6 bases outside the gene matches. The germline CDR1 and CDR2 sequences are LGHDT and YNNKEL (reference sequence). The CDR3 has 17 residues.

This chain joins TRBV15 and TRBJ1-6; the match to TRBD1 covers 7 bases. There are 18 residues in the CDR3. V lost 4 bases, J lost 8 bases, and 17 bases stayed unmatched. Germline values: CDR1 LNHNV, CDR2 YYDKDF (reference sequence). Here the CDR3 DNA reads TGTGCCACCAGCAAAAGGCTTCGGACAGGACGGTCTCATTCACCCCTCCACTTT. The encoded protein is CATSKRLRTGRSHSPLHF.

The rearrangement joins TRBV5-1 to TRBJ1-6; D is unclear. Per germline, CDR1 SGHRS and CDR2 YFSETQ. The CDR3 loop spans 14 amino acids. Trimming took 0 bases from V and 10 from J, leaving 11 bases between them. Here the CDR3 reads CASSLGPEASPLHF. Written as DNA, the CDR3 is TGCGCCAGCAGCTTGGGCCCGGAGGCATCACCCCTCCACTTT.

The chain has TRBV27 and TRBJ2-7; 12 nucleotides agree with TRBD1. CDR1 is MNHEY, CDR2 SMNVEV, per germline (reference sequence). CDR3 length equals 16 residues. J was trimmed by 5 bases and V by 2 bases; bases with no gene match: 7. The CDR3 loop is CASSLGSGTGGHEQYF. As DNA, the CDR3 is TGTGCCAGCAGTTTAGGGTCTGGGACAGGGGGCCACGAGCAGTACTTC.

V and J are TRBV6-1 and TRBJ1-3, with a weak D call TRBD1 (6 bases). The V end was cut by 3 bases, the J end by 4 bases, with 10 bases between. This CDR3 has 14 residues. Germline V CDR1 and CDR2: MNHNS, SASEGT. The CDR3 nucleotides read TGTGCCAGCAGTGATTGGGGGCAGGGAAACACCATATATTTT. Encoded protein: CASSDWGQGNTIYF.

This clone was picked up one time. The chain has TRBV9 and TRBJ2-5; perhaps TRBD2 as D (5 bases). This CDR3 comprises 16 residues. Germline loops: CDR1 SGDLS, CDR2 YYNGEE. The germline V and J ends were trimmed by 3 bases and 5 bases, with 20 bases remaining between them. The CDR3 protein is CASSAALRGVGETQYF. CDR3 DNA: TGTGCCAGCAGCGCCGCACTCCGGGGAGTTGGGGAGACCCAGTACTTC.

The chain couples TRBV2 to TRBJ2-2, with 8 bases that match TRBD2. Germline values: CDR1 SNHLY, CDR2 FYNNEI. The CDR3 extends over 15 amino acids. V trimming: 2 bases; J trimming: 9 bases; junction bases outside the gene matches: 8. The CDR3 DNA sequence: TGTGCCAGCAGTGAACAAGCGGGGGCCTTCCGGGAGCTGTTTTTT. It yields the protein CASSEQAGAFRELFF. Full variable domain (rest looked up from reference TRBV2 and TRBJ2-2): EPEVTQTPSHQVTQMGQEVILRCVPISNHLYFYWYRQILGQKVEFLVSFYNNEISEKSEIFDDQFSVERPDGSNFTLKIRSTKLEDSAMYFCASSEQAGAFRELFFGEGSRLTVL.

The CDR3 is CASSLALATNEKLFF. The CDR3 coding sequence is TGTGCCAGCAGCTTGGCACTTGCAACTAATGAAAAACTGTTTTTT. The chain links TRBV5-5 to TRBJ1-4; D is uncertain. V lost 0 bases to trimming and J lost 0 bases, with 6 bases between them. There are 15 residues in the CDR3. The V gene's germline CDR1 is SGHKS and CDR2 YYEKEE (reference sequence). Based on the CDR3 plus reference TRBV5-5 and TRBJ1-4, the full variable domain is DAGVTQSPTHLIKTRGQQVTLRCSPISGHKSVSWYQQVLGQGPQFIFQYYEKEERGRGNFPDRFSARQFPNYSSELNVNALLLGDSALYLCASSLALATNEKLFFGSGTQLSVL.

This clone was found once. CDR3 DNA: TGTGCCAGCAGGCCCGGGACTAGCGGGATGGAGACCCAGTACTTC. It specifies CASRPGTSGMETQYF. This chain connects TRBV7-9 to TRBJ2-5, with TRBD2 matching 13 bases. Germline assignment: CDR1 SEHNR and CDR2 FQNEAQ (reference sequence). The junction had 6 bases not matched to a gene; V was cut back by 6 bases and J by 5 bases. This CDR3 is built from 15 residues.

A note on this clone: Other nucleotide sequences from this sample produce the same CDR3. This CDR3 reads CASRGGAETQYF. The CDR3 region has the DNA TGTGCCAGCCGGGGGGGGGCGGAGACCCAGTACTTC. The chain links TRBV12-3 or TRBV12-4 to TRBJ2-5, with 8 bases fitting TRBD2. J gave up 5 bases and V 8 bases, and 4 bases lay outside the gene matches. The CDR3 is 12 residues long.

The chain links TRBV6-6 to TRBJ1-2; TRBD1 agrees at 11 bases. CDR1 and CDR2 from the germline V gene are MNHNY and SVGAGI (reference sequence). The CDR3 is 15 residues long. Losses at the gene ends were 6 bases for V and 4 bases for J; bases not matched to a gene: 7. The CDR3 loop is CASSRTGGEAYGYTF. CDR3 DNA: TGTGCCAGCAGCCGGACAGGGGGCGAGGCCTATGGCTACACCTTC.

For the CDR3, the DNA is TGTGCCAGCAGCCGAGGGAGCACTGAAGCTTTCTTT. It specifies CASSRGSTEAFF. The chain joins TRBV11-2 to TRBJ1-1; no clear D gene. Germline V gene data show CDR1 as SGHAT and CDR2 as FQNNGV. Trimming stripped 5 bases from V and 4 bases from J, with 8 bases between. The CDR3 consists of 12 residues.

The chain carries TRBV7-9 and TRBJ2-1; D gene uncertain. The germline gives CDR1 SEHNR, CDR2 FQNEAQ (reference sequence). The length of the CDR3 is 12 residues. V was shortened by 5 bases and J by 7 bases, with 9 bases between the two germline ends. As DNA, the CDR3 is TGTGCCAGCAGCCCACTTAATAATGAGCAGTTCTTC. The encoded protein is CASSPLNNEQFF.

This sequence joins TRBV7-8 and TRBJ2-1, with D possibly being TRBD1 (6 bases). The germline V and J ends were trimmed by 0 bases and 3 bases, with 9 bases remaining between them. The CDR3 covers 15 residues. Germline V gene lookup returns CDR1 SGHVS and CDR2 FQNEAQ. The CDR3 DNA sequence: TGTGCCAGCAGCTTAGCGGCGACAGGCTACAATGAGCAGTTCTTC. Its translation is CASSLAATGYNEQFF.

This clone was counted only a few times. This chain joins TRBV10-1 and TRBJ2-2; tentative D call: TRBD2 (5 bases). Germline V gene data show CDR1 as WNHNN and CDR2 as SYGVQD (reference sequence). V was clipped by 6 bases and J by 4 bases, with 9 bases between them. The CDR3 sequence is 13 residues long. CDR3 DNA: TGCGCCAGCAGCCTAGCTGGCACCGGGGAGCTGTTTTTT. Its protein is CASSLAGTGELFF.

This clone was detected only once. This sequence joins TRBV28 and TRBJ2-3, with 13 bases aligning to TRBD2. V shed 5 bases, J shed 4 bases, and the junction held 6 bases outside the gene matches. This CDR3 spans 16 amino acids. The V gene's germline CDR1 is MDHEN and CDR2 SYDVKM. The CDR3 DNA reads as TGTGCCAGCAGTACCCTAGGACTAGCGGGAGCAGATACGCAGTATTTT. Residues: CASSTLGLAGADTQYF.

V is TRBV28 and J is TRBJ1-6, with D tentatively TRBD1 (6 bases). The CDR3 consists of 16 residues. Germline CDR1 reads MDHEN; CDR2 reads SYDVKM. The ends were cut back, 7 bases at V and 6 bases at J, with 19 bases in the middle. Here the CDR3 reads CASTTQGNIFNSPLHF. DNA for the CDR3: TGTGCCAGCACGACACAGGGTAACATCTTTAATTCACCCCTCCACTTT. Variable domain in full (rest from reference TRBV28 and TRBJ1-6): DVKVTQSSRYLVKRTGEKVFLECVQDMDHENMFWYRQDPGLGLRLIYFSYDVKMKEKGDIPEGYSVSREKKERFSLILESASTNQTSMYLCASTTQGNIFNSPLHFGNGTRLTVT.

This rearrangement joins TRBV2 to TRBJ2-2, with D tentatively TRBD2 (7 bases). CDR3 length: 16 amino acids. Germline assignment: CDR1 SNHLY and CDR2 FYNNEI. V lost 6 bases to trimming and J lost 4 bases, with 18 bases between them. The chain's CDR3 is CASSLGGDSGTGELFF. For the CDR3, the DNA is TGTGCCAGCAGCCTAGGGGGGGATTCGGGCACCGGGGAGCTGTTTTTT.